This is a list of T cell receptor beta chains from one sample in a study of molecular identifiers for immune sequencing clone quantification. TCRdb fed the PCR reads into MiXCR, producing one record per CDR3 protein. The sample contains hundreds of thousands of distinct CDR3 sequences, about 20% of which appear only once. Material: naive CD8+ T cells from blood, with Jurkat cell RNA spiked in. These receptor sequences come from a human donor in good health. Some libraries in this study had Jurkat cell RNA spiked in. The conserved cysteine and the conserved F or W are not part of the CDR3 here. Each record gives: V gene, CDR3 protein.

TRBV4-2 | ASSQDPLTSGYYNEQF
TRBV19 | ASSIKGGGIYEQY
TRBV4-1 | ASSPLLAGGPNTQY
TRBV30 | AWSVSEQF
TRBV14 | ASSQERISYEQY
TRBV7-3 | ASSLTGLGGAPGNEQF
TRBV7-6 | ASSLSTGQGRTGELF
TRBV2 | ASSIDVGGGEQY
TRBV4-3 | AGSQDVRANVLT
TRBV28 | ASSLLSRSHEQY